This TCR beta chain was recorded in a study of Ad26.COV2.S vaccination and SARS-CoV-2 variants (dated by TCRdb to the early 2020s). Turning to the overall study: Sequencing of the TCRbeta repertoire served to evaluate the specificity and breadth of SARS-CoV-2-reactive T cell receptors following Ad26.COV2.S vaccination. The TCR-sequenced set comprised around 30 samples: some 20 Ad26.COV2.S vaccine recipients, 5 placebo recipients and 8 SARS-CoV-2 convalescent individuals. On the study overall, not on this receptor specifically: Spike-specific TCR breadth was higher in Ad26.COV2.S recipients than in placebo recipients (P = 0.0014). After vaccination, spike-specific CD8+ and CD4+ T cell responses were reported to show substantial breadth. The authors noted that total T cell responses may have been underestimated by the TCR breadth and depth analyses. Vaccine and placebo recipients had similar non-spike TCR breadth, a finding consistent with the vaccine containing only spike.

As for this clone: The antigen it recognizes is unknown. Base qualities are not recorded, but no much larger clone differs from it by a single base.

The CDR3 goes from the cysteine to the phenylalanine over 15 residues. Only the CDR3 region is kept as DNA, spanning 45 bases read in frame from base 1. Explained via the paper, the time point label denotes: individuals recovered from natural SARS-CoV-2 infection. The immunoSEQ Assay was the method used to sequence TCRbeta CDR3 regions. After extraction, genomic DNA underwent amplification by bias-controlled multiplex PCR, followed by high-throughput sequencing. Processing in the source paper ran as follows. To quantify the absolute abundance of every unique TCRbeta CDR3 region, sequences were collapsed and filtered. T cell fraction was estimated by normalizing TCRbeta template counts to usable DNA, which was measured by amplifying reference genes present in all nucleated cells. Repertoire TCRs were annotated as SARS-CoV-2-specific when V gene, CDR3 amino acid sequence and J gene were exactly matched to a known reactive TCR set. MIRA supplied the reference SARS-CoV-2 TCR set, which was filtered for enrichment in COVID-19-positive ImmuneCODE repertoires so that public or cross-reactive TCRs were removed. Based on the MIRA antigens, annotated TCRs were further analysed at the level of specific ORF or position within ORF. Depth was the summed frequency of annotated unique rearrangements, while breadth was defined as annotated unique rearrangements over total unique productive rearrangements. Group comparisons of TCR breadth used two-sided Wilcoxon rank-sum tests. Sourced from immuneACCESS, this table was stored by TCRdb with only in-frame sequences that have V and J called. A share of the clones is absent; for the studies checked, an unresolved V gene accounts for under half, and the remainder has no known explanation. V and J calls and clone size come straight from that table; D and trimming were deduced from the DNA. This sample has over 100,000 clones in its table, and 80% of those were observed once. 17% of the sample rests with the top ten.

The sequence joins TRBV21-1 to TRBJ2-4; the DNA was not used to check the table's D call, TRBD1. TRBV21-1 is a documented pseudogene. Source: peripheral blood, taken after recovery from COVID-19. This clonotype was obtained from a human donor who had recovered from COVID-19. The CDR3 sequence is CASSFRQGARNIQYF. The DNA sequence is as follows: TGTGCCAGCAGCTTCCGACAGGGGGCACGGAACATTCAGTACTTC.